This passage covers 30 T cell receptor beta chains from one sample sequenced in a study of T cells expressing NK-cell markers. TCRdb re-called the 5' RACE reads and gives one entry per CDR3 protein, without DNA. In total, the table holds about 440,000 distinct CDR3 sequences. Sequenced sample: blood T cells: a sorted CD56 or NKG2C T cell subset, CD4+ or CD8+ T cells, or bulk PBMC T cells (not recorded which). These receptors were obtained from a woman aged 18 to 75 in good health.

This chain uses TRBV21-1 with TRBJ2-1; with no DNA, the TCRdb D assignment of TRBD2 cannot be verified. TRBV21-1 is described as a pseudogene. This CDR3 has 19 amino acids. The CDR3 loop reads CASSKAKSSGVSYYNEQFF.

This rearrangement joins TRBV20-1 to TRBJ2-2; TCRdb lists TRBD1, though no DNA is available to test this call. Germline CDR1 reads DFQATT; CDR2 reads SNEGSKA (reference sequence). The CDR3 sequence is 14 residues long. CDR3: CSARLTGGNGELFF.

CDR3 amino acids: CASSHRVSNQPQHF. The chain links TRBV2 to TRBJ1-5; the TCRdb call, TRBD1, lacks DNA for checking. CDR1 SNHLY and CDR2 FYNNEI come from the germline V gene. This CDR3 spans 14 amino acids.

The rearrangement joins TRBV30 to TRBJ2-1. Germline V gene lookup returns CDR1 GTSNPN and CDR2 SVGIG (reference sequence). This CDR3 spans 13 amino acids. CDR3 residues: CACSENSYNEQFF.

V usage is TRBV5-1 and J usage is TRBJ1-1; absent DNA, TCRdb's TRBD1 call cannot be checked. The V gene's germline CDR1 is SGHRS and CDR2 YFSETQ. This CDR3 is 13 amino acids long. The CDR3 loop is CASSWTGAAEAFF.

The chain joins TRBV20-1 to TRBJ1-1; there is no DNA to check the TCRdb D call of TRBD1. Germline V gene sequence: CDR1 DFQATT, CDR2 SNEGSKA (reference sequence). The CDR3 is made up of 13 amino acids. CDR3 sequence reads: CSARWVAHTEAFF.

This CDR3 is CASSPNRNEQFF. The rearrangement joins TRBV18 to TRBJ2-1. The CDR3 is made up of 12 amino acids. Germline CDR1 is KGHSH and CDR2 is LQKENI.

This sequence joins TRBV20-1 and TRBJ2-1. The CDR3 has 15 amino acids. The germline V gene encodes CDR1 DFQATT and CDR2 SNEGSKA (reference sequence). The CDR3 is CSASTRKGSYNEQFF.

The V call is TRBV20-1, the J call TRBJ2-1; TCRdb proposes TRBD2, but this gene call is untestable without DNA. The CDR3 sequence is 16 residues long. Germline V gene sequence: CDR1 DFQATT, CDR2 SNEGSKA (reference sequence). CDR3 sequence reads: CSASMAGGLVLNEQFF.

The rearrangement uses TRBV27 and TRBJ2-3. Germline CDR1 is MNHEY and CDR2 is SMNVEV (reference sequence). The CDR3 contains 13 residues. CDR3 sequence: CASSSFEQDTQYF.

This chain joins TRBV5-1 and TRBJ2-1; TCRdb picks TRBD1, but there is no DNA to check that call. The CDR3 is 14 residues long. CDR1 SGHRS and CDR2 YFSETQ come from the germline V gene. The CDR3 protein is CASSPGTGVGEQFF.

V gene TRBV11-2 combines with J gene TRBJ2-1; TCRdb gives TRBD2 as the D gene, but with no DNA this cannot be confirmed. The germline CDR1 and CDR2 sequences are SGHAT and FQNNGV. The CDR3 totals 18 residues. This CDR3 is CASSLGPGLAGAYNEQFF.

J is TRBJ2-2 and V is TRBV12-3 or TRBV12-4; TCRdb's D gene call, TRBD2, goes unchecked for lack of DNA. CDR3 length: 18 amino acids. The CDR3 spells CASRTRGAGGPGAGELFF.

The chain combines TRBV20-1 with TRBJ2-7; no DNA is available, so the TRBD1 call from TCRdb remains unchecked. Looked up from germline, CDR1 is DFQATT and CDR2 is SNEGSKA (reference sequence). The CDR3 has 16 amino acids. This chain's CDR3 is CSARSALRAGGNEQYF.

The gene calls are TRBV28 and TRBJ2-7; no DNA is available, so the TRBD1 call from TCRdb remains unchecked. The CDR3 is 15 residues long. In germline, CDR1 is MDHEN, CDR2 SYDVKM. CDR3 sequence: CASSSPRQGSYEQYF.

The chain is built from TRBV12-3 or TRBV12-4 and TRBJ1-3. The length of the CDR3 is 15 residues. CDR3: CASSSDGVSGNTIYF.

J is TRBJ1-5 and V is TRBV20-1; with no DNA, the TCRdb D assignment of TRBD1 cannot be verified. The CDR3 extends over 14 amino acids. Germline CDR1 reads DFQATT; CDR2 reads SNEGSKA (reference sequence). CDR3 in amino acids: CSARRGTGVQPQHF.

V and J are TRBV5-4 and TRBJ2-2. The V gene's germline CDR1 is SGHNT and CDR2 YYREEE (reference sequence). CDR3 length: 15 amino acids. CDR3 amino acids: CASSWGGASSGELFF.

The V call is TRBV12-3 or TRBV12-4, the J call TRBJ2-3; TCRdb gives TRBD2 as the D gene, but with no DNA this cannot be confirmed. The CDR3 consists of 16 residues. CDR3 loop: CASSPLAGGLGDTQYF.

The chain has TRBV4-2 and TRBJ2-4; TCRdb outputs TRBD1, but without DNA this stays unchecked. The CDR3 contains 15 residues. Germline CDR1 LGHNA, CDR2 YNFKEQ. CDR3 protein: CASSQAGESKNIQYF.

The chain couples TRBV29-1 to TRBJ2-7; TCRdb reports TRBD1, a call that lacks DNA to check it against. Germline CDR1 SQVTM, CDR2 ANQGSEA. There are 11 residues in the CDR3. CDR3 sequence: CSGGTMGEQYF.

The chain couples TRBV20-1 to TRBJ2-2; TCRdb reports TRBD2, a call that lacks DNA to check it against. The CDR3 length is 14 residues. Per germline, CDR1 DFQATT and CDR2 SNEGSKA (reference sequence). CDR3 loop: CSASPRRGVGELFF.

The rearrangement uses TRBV7-2 and TRBJ2-1; with no DNA, the TCRdb D assignment of TRBD1 cannot be verified. Germline assignment: CDR1 SGHTA and CDR2 FQGNSA. The CDR3 consists of 12 residues. CDR3 residues: CASSLATSPGFF.

The chain employs TRBV18 and TRBJ2-3. The CDR3 runs 12 residues. Germline V gives CDR1 KGHSH, CDR2 LQKENI. The CDR3 sequence: CASSPWTDTQYF.

This chain connects TRBV4-3 to TRBJ2-1; TCRdb's D gene call, TRBD2, goes unchecked for lack of DNA. CDR3 length: 17 amino acids. Germline CDR1 and CDR2: LGHNA and YSLEER. The CDR3 spells CASSQTSGSVSYNEQFF.

The V gene is TRBV12-3 or TRBV12-4, the J gene TRBJ2-1; TCRdb's D call of TRBD1 is untestable without DNA. The CDR3 runs 13 residues. The CDR3 region is CASSISPTGRQFF.

The chain links TRBV5-1 to TRBJ2-1; the D gene TCRdb calls, TRBD1, cannot be checked with no DNA. The CDR3 is made up of 16 amino acids. CDR1 and CDR2 (germline): SGHRS, YFSETQ. The CDR3 reads CASRTPGQGDRYEQFF.

The chain links TRBV11-2 to TRBJ1-1; the D call from TCRdb, TRBD1, cannot be confirmed without DNA. Germline V gene lookup returns CDR1 SGHAT and CDR2 FQNNGV. The CDR3 has 13 residues. The CDR3 protein is CASSLDRGAEAFF.

The chain links TRBV29-1 to TRBJ2-1; as DNA is missing, the TRBD2 call by TCRdb cannot be tested. The CDR3 covers 17 residues. The V gene's germline CDR1 is SQVTM and CDR2 ANQGSEA. The CDR3 here is CSVNLRPGTSGDNEQFF.

The genes are TRBV7-2 and TRBJ2-2; TCRdb indicates TRBD2, and absent DNA this call remains unverified. Germline-derived CDR1 and CDR2 are SGHTA and FQGNSA. The CDR3 runs 17 residues. The CDR3: CASSFPAGGPVTGELFF.